A selection of T cell receptor beta chains follows, all from one sample in a study of OX40 agonist ivuxolimab in advanced cancers. Using immunoSEQ multiplex PCR, the repertoire was profiled, and TCRdb retains in-frame clones only, with some absent. Of roughly 71,000 clones in the sample, around 89% were seen once. This specimen consisted of CD4+ or CD8+ T cells sorted from blood, obtained in a trial of the OX40 agonist ivuxolimab. Source of these receptors: an adult with an advanced solid tumor such as melanoma, head and neck, liver or kidney cancer. The CDR3 runs from the conserved cysteine through the conserved F or W. Each record gives: D gene, J gene, clone size, V gene, CDR3 protein, CDR3 DNA. D genes are given only for firm matches. Clone size is not always given. Where it is, it says once, few, many or a class for expanded clones.

NA TRBJ1-2 NA TRBV4-1 CASSEQGDYGYTF TGCGCCAGCAGCGAACAGGGTGACTATGGCTACACCTTC
NA TRBJ2-7 NA TRBV5-1 CASSPGHNEQYF TGCGCCAGCAGCCCTGGACATAACGAGCAGTACTTC
NA TRBJ2-7 NA TRBV4-1 CASSQDGSGGNSYERYF TGCGCCAGCAGCCAAGATGGGAGTGGGGGAAACTCCTACGAGCGGTACTTC
NA TRBJ1-2 once TRBV6-5 CASRGGHGRDYGYTF TGTGCCAGCAGGGGGGGACACGGAAGGGACTATGGCTACACCTTC
TRBD2 TRBJ2-2 NA TRBV5-1 CASSSGGARTGELFF TGCGCCAGCAGTTCCGGGGGGGCCCGGACCGGGGAGCTGTTTTTT
TRBD1 TRBJ1-1 NA TRBV6-6 CASSGQGNTEAFF TGTGCCAGCAGTGGACAGGGGAACACTGAAGCTTTCTTT
NA TRBJ1-3 few TRBV28 CASSMGWGSGNTIYF TGTGCCAGCAGCATGGGGTGGGGATCTGGAAACACCATATATTTT
TRBD2 TRBJ2-4 NA TRBV6-1 CASSGLAGGGIQYF TGTGCCAGCAGCGGACTAGCGGGGGGGGGCATTCAGTACTTC
NA TRBJ1-1 few TRBV27 CASSPVLVDTEAFF TGTGCCAGCAGTCCGGTCCTAGTGGACACTGAAGCTTTCTTT
TRBD1 TRBJ2-5 NA TRBV6-1 CASSELYGVIGTGVKETQYF TGTGCCAGCAGTGAATTATACGGCGTGATAGGGACAGGGGTAAAAGAGACCCAGTACTTC
NA TRBJ2-5 NA TRBV10-3 CAISDSYQETQYF TGTGCCATCAGTGATAGCTACCAAGAGACCCAGTACTTC
TRBD1 TRBJ1-4 NA TRBV6-5 CASRQGNEKLFF TGTGCCAGCCGACAGGGGAATGAAAAACTGTTTTTT
NA TRBJ1-2 NA TRBV19 CASRQGRFYGYTF TGTGCCAGTAGGCAGGGGCGCTTCTATGGCTACACCTTC
NA TRBJ1-2 NA TRBV28 CASSLFQRGYTF TGTGCCAGCAGTTTATTTCAGAGAGGCTACACCTTC
TRBD1 TRBJ1-2 NA TRBV7-9 CSSGDRGNYGYTF TGTTCTTCCGGGGACAGGGGGAACTATGGCTACACCTTC
NA TRBJ2-1 NA TRBV7-3 CASSLTGVNHEQFF TGTGCCAGCAGCTTAACAGGGGTCAACCATGAGCAGTTCTTC
NA TRBJ2-3 NA TRBV5-5 CASSWGTAADTQYF TGTGCCAGCAGCTGGGGTACCGCGGCAGATACGCAGTATTTT
NA TRBJ2-1 NA TRBV19 CASSILIFGYNEQFF TGTGCCAGTAGTATACTAATATTTGGCTACAATGAGCAGTTCTTC
NA TRBJ1-4 NA TRBV19 CASSSLNRRSNEKLFF TGTGCCAGTTCTTCCCTTAACAGGCGGTCTAATGAAAAACTGTTTTTT
NA TRBJ1-2 NA TRBV5-1 CASSLDLQRYGYTF TGCGCCAGCAGCTTGGATTTACAGAGATATGGCTACACCTTC
TRBD1 TRBJ1-2 NA TRBV4-2 CASSQTGGIYGYTF TGTGCCAGCAGCCAGACAGGGGGCATTTATGGCTACACCTTC
TRBD1 TRBJ1-2 NA TRBV6-1 CASRDRHSDSGYTF TGTGCCAGCAGGGACAGGCATTCCGATAGTGGCTACACCTTC
NA TRBJ1-1 NA TRBV19 CASSDQGWSTEAFF TGTGCCAGTAGTGATCAGGGGTGGAGCACTGAAGCTTTCTTT
NA TRBJ1-1 few TRBV7-2 CASSRDRENTEAFF TGTGCCAGCAGCCGGGACCGGGAGAACACTGAAGCTTTCTTT
NA TRBJ1-6 few TRBV18 CASSRGRAQSGSPLHF TGTGCCAGCTCACGGGGCAGGGCCCAGTCTGGTTCACCCCTCCACTTT